This T cell receptor beta chain originates from a study of T cell responses to AZD1222 COVID-19 vaccine. Method: immunoSEQ multiplex PCR; TCRdb's copy keeps in-frame clones and lacks some. The top ten hold 3.1% of the sample, which has around 130,000 clones, approximately 93% seen once. Study-level points and caveats: All repertoire sampling was performed exclusively after the peak T cell response.

V lost 1 base and J 4 bases, leaving 8 bases between the germline ends. From germline, CDR1 is SGHTA and CDR2 FQGNSA. This CDR3 comprises 13 residues. This clone was detected once. Its antigen is unknown. The source is an adult in good health. The sequencing here drew on peripheral blood, taken on day 0 of AZD1222 vaccination. The rearrangement joins TRBV7-2 to TRBJ2-7, with D maybe TRBD1 (6 bases). The CDR3 loop reads CASSLGDTYEQYF. The CDR3 nucleotides read TGTGCCAGCAGCTTAGGGGACACTTACGAGCAGTACTTC.